Listed below are T cell receptor beta chains from one sample, sequenced in a study of shared T cell receptors in the human thymus. TCRdb's table, derived via immunoSEQ multiplex PCR, lists solely in-frame clones and lacks some. The sample lists hundreds of thousands of clones, roughly 90% occurring once. These data were also filed under a second study, of human thymus T cells.

Sequencing used thymocytes. Source of these receptors: a boy under two years old with a congenital heart defect. Each CDR3 is given with its conserved first and last residue.

J gene | V gene | CDR3 protein
TRBJ2-5 | TRBV7-2 | CASSLIGTDNLKTQYF
TRBJ2-7 | TRBV6-6 | CASSDDRVQRAYEQYF
TRBJ1-5 | TRBV2 | CASSDPSQPQHF
TRBJ2-1 | TRBV2 | CASHIRHFDNRTGERGEQFF
TRBJ2-5 | TRBV10-3 | CAISEVRRETQYF
TRBJ1-2 | TRBV6-1 | CASSGWAGARTNYGYTF
TRBJ2-5 | TRBV6-5 | CASSYRDRDETQYF
TRBJ1-3 | TRBV7-2 | CASSLRHDERSGNTIYF
TRBJ2-7 | TRBV4-3 | CASSQGKREKRYEQYF
TRBJ2-1 | TRBV6-6 | CASTETSGVSYNEQFF
TRBJ2-7 | TRBV14 | CASSQDVQGAYEQYF
TRBJ1-1 | TRBV27 | CASRVDRSRDTEAFF
- | TRBV28 | CASSFPRYEQYF
TRBJ2-1 | TRBV5-4 | CASSSRSGTGIGSSYNEQFF
TRBJ2-7 | TRBV27 | CASSLSSGGATYEQYF
TRBJ2-7 | TRBV4-1 | CASSPTGSMSEQYF
TRBJ2-1 | TRBV28 | CASSLLGHEQFF
TRBJ2-3 | TRBV6-4 | CASSAGSRATDTQYF
TRBJ2-5 | TRBV6-1 | CASRRTGGETQYF
TRBJ2-3 | TRBV6-1 | CASTRLAGVTDTQYF
TRBJ1-3 | TRBV9 | CASSVAGKLSSGNTIYF
TRBJ1-1 | TRBV5-1 | CASSDRIHTEAFF
TRBJ2-1 | TRBV11-2 | CASSLVASYNEQFF
TRBJ2-3 | TRBV29-1 | CSATGRAGGTDTQYF
TRBJ2-4 | TRBV27 | CASGTGTIQYF
TRBJ2-7 | TRBV7-9 | CARRGLEYEQYF
TRBJ1-5 | TRBV5-4 | CASSTGGGGQPQHF
TRBJ2-7 | TRBV7-6 | CASSPTPRTGVAYEQYF
TRBJ2-5 | TRBV28 | CATLPGLAGGPAETQYF
TRBJ2-1 | TRBV2 | CASSEKRPFAGTSLGHAYNEQFF
TRBJ1-2 | TRBV27 | CASSCRDGGSYGYTF
TRBJ2-3 | TRBV9 | CASSMRTTESSTDTQYF
TRBJ2-2 | TRBV28 | CASGAGGKTGELFF
TRBJ1-2 | TRBV27 | CASSGTGERYGYTF
TRBJ2-5 | TRBV27 | CASSPRGTEQETQYF
TRBJ2-7 | TRBV11-2 | CASSPGLVSAYEQYF
TRBJ2-7 | TRBV2 | CASTPSSSLKRDEQYF
TRBJ2-3 | TRBV6-4 | CASSEIAEWDTDTQYF
TRBJ1-3 | TRBV6-1 | CASKSPTGNTIYF
TRBJ2-5 | TRBV7-2 | CASSRTGVYQETQYF
TRBJ2-1 | TRBV4-1 | CASSPSGRGNEQFF
TRBJ1-5 | TRBV28 | CASSLRRSGVGQPQHF
TRBJ2-4 | TRBV19 | CASSIDPGRLAKNIQYF
TRBJ1-2 | TRBV6-5 | CASSYSPDRGGYTF
TRBJ2-1 | TRBV6-1 | CASRAQKNEQFF
TRBJ2-7 | TRBV2 | CASSEEAGYSYEQYF
TRBJ2-1 | TRBV9 | CASSVEPSPRGSYNEQFF
TRBJ2-5 | TRBV6-5 | CASSSTTQRSQETQYF
TRBJ2-7 | TRBV5-6 | CASSWRGGDEQYF
TRBJ1-1 | TRBV4-2 | CASSQERRGLNTEAFF
TRBJ1-1 | TRBV6-1 | CASSEFEGDGNTEAFF
TRBJ2-1 | TRBV25-1 | CATQDLSGEQFF
TRBJ2-7 | TRBV4-2 | CASSQTSLAEEYEQYF
TRBJ2-7 | TRBV4-3 | CASSQESTTTYEQYF